Listed below are T cell receptor beta chains from one sample, sequenced in a study of T cell changes during pregnancy in multiple sclerosis. Method: immunoSEQ multiplex PCR; TCRdb's copy keeps in-frame clones and lacks some. Of some 38,000 clones detected, 75% to 95% appear once; the ten largest clones hold 9% to 13%. This specimen consisted of CD8+ T cells from peripheral blood mononuclear cells, obtained after pregnancy. These receptors all stem from a female donor with multiple sclerosis, enrolled in a pregnancy study. The CDR3 runs from the conserved cysteine through the conserved F or W. Each record gives: clone size, D gene, V gene, J gene, CDR3 DNA, CDR3 protein. D genes are given only for firm matches. A row's size may be missing; if present it is once, few, many or a size class.

NA,NA,TRBV9,TRBJ2-3,TGTGCCAGCAGCGCGGGAGATACGCAGTATTTT,CASSAGDTQYF
NA,TRBD1,TRBV2,TRBJ1-1,TGTGCCAGCAGTACCGAACAGGGGGACACTGAAGCTTTCTTT,CASSTEQGDTEAFF
NA,TRBD1,TRBV9,TRBJ2-6,TGTGCCAGCAGCCTCCGGGGGCAGGGGGCTTTGGGGGCCAACGTCCTGACTTTC,CASSLRGQGALGANVLTF
NA,NA,TRBV27,TRBJ2-3,TGTGCCAGCAGTTTAAGGGGCGGAGATACAGATACGCAGTATTTT,CASSLRGGDTDTQYF
NA,TRBD2,TRBV13,TRBJ2-2,TGTGCCAGCAGGCAGCATGGGGGGGACACCGGGGAGCTGTTTTTT,CASRQHGGDTGELFF
NA,NA,TRBV4-2,TRBJ2-3,TGTGCCAGCAGCCAAGGACCTAAACAGGTCCCTTTTAGGGATACGCAGTATTTT,CASSQGPKQVPFRDTQYF
NA,NA,TRBV6-5,TRBJ2-5,TGTGCCAGCAGTTACATGGACGGGAGTCAAGAGACCCAGTACTTC,CASSYMDGSQETQYF
NA,NA,TRBV11-2,TRBJ2-1,TGTGCCAGCAGCTTGAGGGCCGCCTACAATGAGCAGTTCTTC,CASSLRAAYNEQFF
NA,NA,TRBV28,TRBJ2-7,TGTGCCAGCAGTTTATCTTTGACACATTGGGTCGAGCAGTACTTC,CASSLSLTHWVEQYF
NA,NA,TRBV4-1,TRBJ2-7,TGCGCCAGCAGCCAAGCTTCGGGCGAGCAGTACTTC,CASSQASGEQYF
NA,NA,TRBV13,TRBJ1-5,TGTGCCAGCAGCTTGGGAGGTCAGCCCCAGCATTTT,CASSLGGQPQHF
NA,TRBD2,TRBV4-1,TRBJ2-1,TGCGCCAGCAGCCAAGAGGGAGGGAATGAGCAGTTCTTC,CASSQEGGNEQFF
NA,NA,TRBV20-1,TRBJ1-2,TGCAGTGCTCGGACAGTCCCTCGGCTCACCTTC,CSARTVPRLTF
NA,NA,TRBV7-8,TRBJ1-1,TGTGCCAGCAGTTCAACAGGGAACACTGAAGCTTTCTTT,CASSSTGNTEAFF
NA,NA,TRBV6-4,TRBJ2-3,TGTGCCAGCAGCAACGGGGAAAGCACAGATACGCAGTATTTT,CASSNGESTDTQYF
NA,TRBD1,TRBV4-1,TRBJ1-1,TGCGCCAGCACCCTAGGGGGCCGGCTGAACACTGAAGCTTTCTTT,CASTLGGRLNTEAFF
NA,NA,TRBV4-1,TRBJ2-3,TGCGCCAGCAGCCAAGATGGGGCGGTCCCGAGGGATACGCAGTATTTT,CASSQDGAVPRDTQYF
NA,NA,TRBV9,TRBJ2-1,TGTGCCAGCAGCCCCTTCCTCGCGGGGAAACCTGAGCAGTTCTTC,CASSPFLAGKPEQFF
many,TRBD1,TRBV14,TRBJ2-1,TGTGCCAGCAGCCACCTAGGACAGGGAGGAGGAGAGCAGTTCTTC,CASSHLGQGGGEQFF
once,NA,TRBV2,TRBJ1-1,TGTGCCAGCCCACTTTCGGGTAACACTGAAGCTTTCTTT,CASPLSGNTEAFF
NA,NA,TRBV28,TRBJ2-7,TGTGCCAGCAGTTTAGGGGGCGAGGGCGAGCAGTACTTC,CASSLGGEGEQYF
NA,TRBD2,TRBV7-3,TRBJ2-3,TGTGCCAGCAGCTTAGAGGGACTAGCGGGGGGGCCCGACACAGATACGCAGTATTTT,CASSLEGLAGGPDTDTQYF
NA,TRBD1,TRBV29-1,TRBJ1-1,TGCAGCGTGGGGGACAGGAAGAACACTGAAGCTTTCTTT,CSVGDRKNTEAFF
NA,TRBD2,TRBV9,TRBJ2-1,TGTGCCAGCAGCGGCACCAGCGGGAGCAACAATGAGCAGTTCTTC,CASSGTSGSNNEQFF
NA,NA,TRBV15,TRBJ2-6,TGTGCCACCAGCACAGAGGGTCTAGATGCGTTCTCTGGGGCCAACGTCCTGACTTTC,CATSTEGLDAFSGANVLTF
NA,TRBD2,TRBV11-2,TRBJ2-7,TGTGCCAGCAGAAACGCTAGCGGGAGCTCCTACGAGCAGTACTTC,CASRNASGSSYEQYF
NA,NA,TRBV14,TRBJ2-3,TGTGCCAGCAGCCCAGGGGGGAGCCCGCGTACAGATACGCAGTATTTT,CASSPGGSPRTDTQYF
NA,NA,TRBV7-9,TRBJ1-4,TGTGCCAGCAGCTCCAGGGATAAGTCTGAAAAACTGTTTTTT,CASSSRDKSEKLFF
NA,TRBD2,TRBV28,TRBJ2-7,TGTGCCAGCGAAGCCCGCGATGAAACTAGCGGGTCCTCCTACGAGCAGTACTTC,CASEARDETSGSSYEQYF
NA,TRBD1,TRBV6-5,TRBJ2-1,TGTGCCAGCAGTTACTCGCAGGGGGCGAAAAATGAGCAGTTCTTC,CASSYSQGAKNEQFF
NA,TRBD2,TRBV27,TRBJ2-1,TGTGCCAGCACTCCCCTAGGGCTAGCGGGGAATTGGGATGAGCAGTTCTTC,CASTPLGLAGNWDEQFF
NA,TRBD1,TRBV5-5,TRBJ1-5,TGTGCCAGCAGCTCCGGACAGGGCGGTCAGCCCCAGCATTTT,CASSSGQGGQPQHF
NA,TRBD1,TRBV28,TRBJ1-2,TGTGCCAGCAGCCTTGACAGGGCGGATGGCTACACCTTC,CASSLDRADGYTF
NA,TRBD1,TRBV4-1,TRBJ2-1,TGCGCCAGCAGCCAAGAGATTGGGGACAGCTACAATGAGCAGTTCTTC,CASSQEIGDSYNEQFF
NA,TRBD1,TRBV6-4,TRBJ1-2,TGTGCCAGCAGTGCCCGCCCAGGGATAACAGGGGCTCAACCCTATGGCTACACCTTC,CASSARPGITGAQPYGYTF
NA,NA,TRBV21-1,TRBJ2-1,TGTGCCAGCAGCAAAGGAACAGACAATGAGCAGTTCTTC,CASSKGTDNEQFF
NA,TRBD2,TRBV19,TRBJ2-5,TGTGCCAGTAGTTTTTCCAGCGGGATCAGTGGAGAGACCCAGTACTTC,CASSFSSGISGETQYF
NA,TRBD2,TRBV9,TRBJ2-7,TGTGCCTGCAGCGTAGGGGGCGGGAGGGCCCCCTACGAGCAGTACTTC,CACSVGGGRAPYEQYF
NA,TRBD1,TRBV7-9,TRBJ1-2,TGTGCCAGCAGCCCCGTTGGCACAGGGGGTCGGATTGGCTACACCTTC,CASSPVGTGGRIGYTF
NA,NA,TRBV6-1,TRBJ1-1,TGTGCCAGCAGTGAAGTGGGAGGGAGGGACACTGAAGCTTTCTTT,CASSEVGGRDTEAFF
NA,TRBD1,TRBV27,TRBJ2-3,TGTGCCAGCAGTATGGACAGGGGCACAGATACGCAGTATTTT,CASSMDRGTDTQYF
NA,TRBD1,TRBV9,TRBJ1-1,TGTGCCAGCAGAGGACAGGGTAGCACTGAAGCTTTCTTT,CASRGQGSTEAFF
NA,TRBD1,TRBV27,TRBJ1-1,TGTGCCAGCAGTCCAGGGGGGACCACTGAAGCTTTCTTT,CASSPGGTTEAFF
NA,TRBD2,TRBV7-9,TRBJ2-1,TGTGCCAGCAGCTTCGCCGGGACTAGCAGCCACAATGAGCAGTTCTTC,CASSFAGTSSHNEQFF
NA,NA,TRBV7-8,TRBJ2-7,TGTGCCAGCAGCTTAGCCTCGAAGGAGGGGGCTACCGAGCAGTACTTC,CASSLASKEGATEQYF
once,NA,TRBV6-5,TRBJ2-3,TGTGCCAGCAGTTACTCGAGGGTAGATACGCAGTATTTT,CASSYSRVDTQYF
NA,NA,TRBV9,TRBJ1-3,TGTGCCAGCAGCGTAGGTCAGACTCACTCTGGAAACACCATATATTTT,CASSVGQTHSGNTIYF
NA,NA,TRBV27,TRBJ1-1,TGTGCCAGCAGATTCACAGTGAACACTGAAGCTTTCTTT,CASRFTVNTEAFF
NA,TRBD2,TRBV6-6,TRBJ2-5,TGTGCCAGCAGTCCGAGGCGGGAGGGCCCTCTGGAGACCCAGTACTTC,CASSPRREGPLETQYF
NA,NA,TRBV10-3,TRBJ1-1,TGTGCCACCTCTCGCGTTTCGTTATCCAGGGACACTGAAGCTTTCTTT,CATSRVSLSRDTEAFF
NA,TRBD2,TRBV15,TRBJ2-7,TGTGCCACCAGCAGAGATGGGGGGACTATTTACGAGCAGTACTTC,CATSRDGGTIYEQYF
once,TRBD2,TRBV15,TRBJ2-7,TGTGCCACAGCTCCGGGACTAGCCTACGAGCAGTACTTC,CATAPGLAYEQYF
NA,NA,TRBV9,TRBJ2-7,TGTGCCAGCAGCGTAGGAGGAGGGGCCCCCTACGAGCAGTACTTC,CASSVGGGAPYEQYF
NA,TRBD1,TRBV7-9,TRBJ1-2,TGTGCCAGCAGCTTAGAAGGGGGCTACTATGGCTACACCTTC,CASSLEGGYYGYTF